These 13 T cell receptor beta chains share one sample of origin, sequenced in a study of PD-1 blockade in classical Hodgkin lymphoma. With no exception, relapse followed autologous stem cell transplantation in all patients, and brentuximab vedotin exposure varied. The data were produced by immunoSEQ multiplex PCR, yet TCRdb's version contains in-frame clones alone and is incomplete. Here the sample spans more than 40,000 clones, approximately 70% being singletons. The sample was peripheral blood mononuclear cells (PBMCs), taken before the second cycle of nivolumab. The receptors were sampled from a human donor with classical Hodgkin lymphoma.

The chain has TRBV5-6 and TRBJ2-7, with no clear D. The CDR3 runs to 13 residues. CDR1 is SGHDT, CDR2 YYEEEE, per germline. V was shortened by 2 bases and J by 2 bases, with 8 bases between the two germline ends. CDR3 amino acids: CASSFWITYEQYF. The CDR3 DNA reads as TGTGCCAGCAGCTTTTGGATTACCTACGAGCAGTACTTC.

This clone was seen only a few times. J is TRBJ2-2 and V is TRBV6-5, with TRBD1 matching over 8 bases. V dropped 4 bases and J dropped 0; count of bases not matched to a gene: 1. This CDR3 comprises 15 residues. The germline gives CDR1 MNHEY, CDR2 SVGAGI. CDR3 coding DNA: TGTGCCAGCAGTTGGACAGGGACGAACACCGGGGAGCTGTTTTTT. It codes for CASSWTGTNTGELFF.

The CDR3 spells CASSIIARVKADNTGELFF. DNA of the CDR3: TGTGCCAGTAGTATTATCGCGCGGGTAAAAGCCGATAACACCGGGGAGCTGTTTTTT. The J gene is TRBJ2-2, the V gene TRBV19; D possibly corresponds to TRBD2 (5 bases). Trimming cost V 3 bases and J 2 bases, with 22 bases left between them. Looked up from germline, CDR1 is LNHDA and CDR2 is SQIVND (reference sequence). The CDR3 sequence is 19 residues long.

This clone was detected only a few times. This rearrangement joins TRBV7-8 to TRBJ1-1, with D perhaps TRBD1 (5 bases). Germline CDR1 SGHVS, CDR2 FQNEAQ. The CDR3 loop spans 15 amino acids. With 6 bases removed from V and 3 bases from J, the gap between germline ends came to 17 bases. CDR3 in DNA: TGTGCCAGCAGTGGGGGGGTCAGAACGCACACTGAAGCTTTCTTT. Translated: CASSGGVRTHTEAFF.

The chain combines TRBV6-6 with TRBJ1-1; D is ambiguous. Trimming shortened V by 7 bases and J by 0 bases, and 9 bases separated the two germline ends. CDR1 MNHNY and CDR2 SVGAGI come from the germline V gene (reference sequence). The CDR3 is 13 amino acids. CDR3 DNA sequence: TGTGCCAGCAACGACCAAATGAACACTGAAGCTTTCTTT. Its protein product is CASNDQMNTEAFF.

The chain couples TRBV5-1 to TRBJ1-4, with 7 bases that match TRBD1. The length of the CDR3 is 15 residues. V was clipped by 0 bases and J by 6 bases; unmatched bases: 5. Looked up from germline, CDR1 is SGHRS and CDR2 is YFSETQ. CDR3 residues: CASSLASGTDEKLFF. The DNA of the CDR3 is TGCGCCAGCAGCTTGGCCTCCGGGACAGATGAAAAACTGTTTTTT. Full variable domain (missing parts from reference TRBV5-1 and TRBJ1-4): KAGVTQTPRYLIKTRGQQVTLSCSPISGHRSVSWYQQTPGQGLQFLFEYFSETQRNKGNFPGRFSGRQFSNSRSEMNVSTLELGDSALYLCASSLASGTDEKLFFGSGTQLSVL.

The chain joins TRBV4-1 to TRBJ2-1; D might be TRBD2 (6 bases). This CDR3 comprises 17 residues. Between the trimmed V and J ends, which lost 0 bases and 0 bases, there was a span of 12 bases. Germline V CDR1 and CDR2: MGHRA, YSYEKL. The CDR3 reads CASSQDRERSSYNEQFF. The DNA of the CDR3 is TGCGCCAGCAGCCAAGACCGGGAGCGTAGCTCCTACAATGAGCAGTTCTTC.

The CDR3 coding sequence is TGTGCCAGTTTGAAAGACAGGGGACAAGAGACCCAGTACTTC. Its translation is CASLKDRGQETQYF. The chain employs TRBV2 and TRBJ2-5; 8 positions match TRBD1. V lost 9 bases, J lost 2 bases, and 8 bases stayed unmatched. This CDR3 comprises 14 residues. CDR1 is SNHLY and CDR2 is FYNNEI in the germline V gene.

The chain joins TRBV4-3 to TRBJ2-3; 12 bases fit TRBD2. V lost 3 bases and J lost 2; bases outside the gene matches: 3. The CDR3 runs 16 residues. Per germline, CDR1 LGHNA and CDR2 YSLEER. This CDR3 is CASSHGTSGYTDTQYF. Written as DNA, the CDR3 is TGCGCCAGCAGCCACGGGACTAGCGGGTACACAGATACGCAGTATTTT.

V usage is TRBV18 and J usage is TRBJ2-1; tentatively, D is TRBD2 (5 bases). The V gene's germline CDR1 is KGHSH and CDR2 LQKENI. This CDR3 is 13 amino acids long. V gave up 2 bases and J gave up 12 bases, with 14 bases separating them. The CDR3 bases are TGTGCCAGCTCACCAACGGGGTGGAGGAGGCAGTTCTTC. Its protein product is CASSPTGWRRQFF.

The chain employs TRBV7-2 and TRBJ2-4; no clear D. V was pared by 1 base and J by 8 bases, with 12 bases between. This CDR3 spans 14 amino acids. Germline-derived CDR1 and CDR2 are SGHTA and FQGNSA. The CDR3 loop is CASSLGPSVYIQYF. DNA of the CDR3: TGTGCCAGCAGCTTAGGACCCTCAGTTTACATTCAGTACTTC. The full variable domain, with the rest looked up from reference TRBV7-2 and TRBJ2-4, is GAGVSQSPSNKVTEKGKDVELRCDPISGHTALYWYRQSLGQGLEFLIYFQGNSAPDKSGLPSDRFSAERTGGSVSTLTIQRTQQEDSAVYLCASSLGPSVYIQYFGAGTRLSVL.

This clone was detected only once. V gene TRBV4-2 combines with J gene TRBJ2-1, with a tentative D call TRBD2 (6 bases). The V and J ends lost 1 base and 6 bases respectively, with 16 bases between them. Germline V CDR1 and CDR2: LGHNA, YNFKEQ. The CDR3 contains 16 residues. This CDR3 reads CASSQVGGLTTNEQFF. The CDR3 coding sequence is TGTGCCAGCAGCCAAGTAGGAGGACTAACAACCAATGAGCAGTTCTTC.

This clone was recorded only once. A read error may account for a junction end that differs from germline. V is TRBV7-7 and J is TRBJ1-1; 8 positions match TRBD1. The CDR3 covers 14 residues. In germline, CDR1 is SSHAT, CDR2 FNYEAQ (reference sequence). This CDR3 reads CASSLSTGDTEAFF. CDR3 nucleotide sequence: TGTGCTAGCAGCTTATCGACAGGGGACACTGAAGCTTTCTTT.